The following is a T cell receptor beta chain sequence with its context. The CDR3 spans 14 residues. The trim removed 5 bases at V and 6 bases at J, leaving 7 bases unmatched. Germline-derived CDR1 and CDR2 are MNHEY and SVGAGI. This entry comes from a study of blood T cell repertoires in COVID-19. At the level of the study: Researchers got acute and convalescent COVID-19 samples from the United States, Italy and Spain. PBMCs, B-cell-depleted T cells, or T cells provided the cDNA or gDNA that made up the material.

Original processing notes: The authors estimated nucleated cell counts from reference gene primer amplification. Here immunoSEQ multiplex PCR was the method, and the copy in TCRdb shows in-frame clones only, minus some. V, J and clone size reflect that table, while D and trimming were determined from the DNA. The sample contains 50,000 to 70,000 clones, 75% to 95% of which appear only once. This TCR derives from an elderly woman with active COVID-19. Sequencing was performed on peripheral blood. J is TRBJ1-2 and V is TRBV6-5; 9 bases are shared with TRBD1. CDR3 loop: CASSTLRQGDGYTF. CDR3 nucleotides: TGTGCCAGCAGTACCCTTCGACAGGGGGATGGCTACACCTTC.